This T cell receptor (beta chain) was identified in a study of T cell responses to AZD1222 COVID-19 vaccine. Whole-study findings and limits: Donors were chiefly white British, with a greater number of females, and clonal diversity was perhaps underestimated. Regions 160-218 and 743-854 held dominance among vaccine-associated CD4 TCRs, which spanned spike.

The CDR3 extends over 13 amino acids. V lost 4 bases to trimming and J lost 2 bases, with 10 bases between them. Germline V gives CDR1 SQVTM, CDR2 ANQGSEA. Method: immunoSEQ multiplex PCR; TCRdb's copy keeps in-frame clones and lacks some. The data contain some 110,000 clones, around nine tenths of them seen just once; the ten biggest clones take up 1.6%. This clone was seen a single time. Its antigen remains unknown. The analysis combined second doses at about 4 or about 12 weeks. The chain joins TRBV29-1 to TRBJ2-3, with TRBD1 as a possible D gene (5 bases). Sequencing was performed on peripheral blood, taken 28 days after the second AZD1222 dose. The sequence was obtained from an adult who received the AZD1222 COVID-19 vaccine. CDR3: CSVAGITTDTQYF. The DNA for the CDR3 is TGCAGCGTTGCAGGGATCACCACAGATACGCAGTATTTT.